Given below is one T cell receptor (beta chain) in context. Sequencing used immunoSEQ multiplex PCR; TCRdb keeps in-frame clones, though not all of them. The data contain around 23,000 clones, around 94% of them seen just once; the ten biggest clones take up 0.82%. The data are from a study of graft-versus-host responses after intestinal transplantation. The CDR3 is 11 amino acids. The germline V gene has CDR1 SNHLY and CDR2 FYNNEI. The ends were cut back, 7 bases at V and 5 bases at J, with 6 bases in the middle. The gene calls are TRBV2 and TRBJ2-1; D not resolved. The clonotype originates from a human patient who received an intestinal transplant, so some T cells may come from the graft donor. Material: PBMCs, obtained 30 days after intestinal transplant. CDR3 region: CASNNDNEQFF. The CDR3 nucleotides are TGTGCCAGCAACAACGACAATGAGCAGTTCTTC.